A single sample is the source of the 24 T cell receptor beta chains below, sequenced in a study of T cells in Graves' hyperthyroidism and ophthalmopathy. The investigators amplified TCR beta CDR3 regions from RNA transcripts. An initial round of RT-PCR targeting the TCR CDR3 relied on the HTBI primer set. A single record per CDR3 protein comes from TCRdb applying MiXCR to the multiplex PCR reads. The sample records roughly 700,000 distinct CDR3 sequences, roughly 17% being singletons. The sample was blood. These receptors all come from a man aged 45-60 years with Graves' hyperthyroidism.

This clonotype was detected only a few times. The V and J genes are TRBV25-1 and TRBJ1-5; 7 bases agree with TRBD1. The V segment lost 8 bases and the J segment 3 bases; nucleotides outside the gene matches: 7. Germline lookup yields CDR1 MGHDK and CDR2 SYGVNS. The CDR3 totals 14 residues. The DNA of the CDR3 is TGTGCCAGCGGCCCGGGACAGTTCAATCAGCCCCAGCATTTT. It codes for CASGPGQFNQPQHF.

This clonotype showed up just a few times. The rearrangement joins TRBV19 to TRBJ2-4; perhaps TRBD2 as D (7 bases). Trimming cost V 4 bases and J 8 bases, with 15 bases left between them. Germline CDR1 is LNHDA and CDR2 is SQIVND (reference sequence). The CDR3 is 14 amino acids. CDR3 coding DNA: TGTGCCAGTAGTACGGGCGGGGGCGAGGACATTCAGTACTTC. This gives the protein CASSTGGGEDIQYF.

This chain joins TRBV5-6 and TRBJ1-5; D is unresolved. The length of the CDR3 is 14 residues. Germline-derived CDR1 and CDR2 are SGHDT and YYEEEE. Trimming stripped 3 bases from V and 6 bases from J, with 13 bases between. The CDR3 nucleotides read TGTGCCAGCAGCTCCAGTAGGGAGGCTCAGCCCCAGCATTTT. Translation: CASSSSREAQPQHF. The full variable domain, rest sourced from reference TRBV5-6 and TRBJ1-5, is DAGVTQSPTHLIKTRGQQVTLRCSPKSGHDTVSWYQQALGQGPQFIFQYYEEEERQRGNFPDRFSGHQFPNYSSELNVNALLLGDSALYLCASSSSREAQPQHFGDGTRLSIL.

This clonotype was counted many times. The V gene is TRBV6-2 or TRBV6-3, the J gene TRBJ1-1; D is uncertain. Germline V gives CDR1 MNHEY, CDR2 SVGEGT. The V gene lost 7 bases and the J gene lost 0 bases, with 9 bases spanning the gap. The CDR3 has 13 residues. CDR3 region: CASTNMLNTEAFF. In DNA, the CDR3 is TGTGCCAGCACCAACATGTTGAACACTGAAGCTTTCTTT.

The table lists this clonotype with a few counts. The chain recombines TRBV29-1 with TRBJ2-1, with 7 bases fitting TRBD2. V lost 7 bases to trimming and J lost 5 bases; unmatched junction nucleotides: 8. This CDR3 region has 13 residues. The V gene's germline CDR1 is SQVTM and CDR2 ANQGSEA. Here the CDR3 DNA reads TGCAGCGATGGGGACTACCGCAACAATGAGCAGTTCTTC. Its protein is CSDGDYRNNEQFF.

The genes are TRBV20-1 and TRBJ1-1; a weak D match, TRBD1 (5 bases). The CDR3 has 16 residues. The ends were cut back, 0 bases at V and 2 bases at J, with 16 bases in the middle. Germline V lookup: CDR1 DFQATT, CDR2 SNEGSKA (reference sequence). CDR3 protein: CSARDSTRGENTEAFF. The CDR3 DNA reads TGCAGTGCTAGAGACAGTACTCGAGGGGAAAACACTGAAGCTTTCTTT.

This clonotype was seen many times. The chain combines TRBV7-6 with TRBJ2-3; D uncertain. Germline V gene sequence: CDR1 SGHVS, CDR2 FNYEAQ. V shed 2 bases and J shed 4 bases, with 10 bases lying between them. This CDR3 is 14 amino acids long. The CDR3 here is CASSLTLRSDTQYF. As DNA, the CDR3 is TGTGCCAGCAGCTTAACGCTTCGGTCAGATACGCAGTATTTT.

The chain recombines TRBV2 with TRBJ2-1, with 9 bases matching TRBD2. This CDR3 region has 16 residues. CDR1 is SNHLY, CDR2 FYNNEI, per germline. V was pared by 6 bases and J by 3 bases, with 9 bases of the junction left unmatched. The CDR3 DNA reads TGTGCCAGCAGCGGATTTAGCGGGAGTGTCTACAATGAGCAGTTCTTC. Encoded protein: CASSGFSGSVYNEQFF.

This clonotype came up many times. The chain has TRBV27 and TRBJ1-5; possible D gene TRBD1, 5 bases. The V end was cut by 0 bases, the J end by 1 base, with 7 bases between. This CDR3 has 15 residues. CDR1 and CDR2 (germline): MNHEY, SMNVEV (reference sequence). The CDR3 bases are TGTGCCAGCAGTTTATCGCGACAGAGCAATCAGCCCCAGCATTTT. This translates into CASSLSRQSNQPQHF.

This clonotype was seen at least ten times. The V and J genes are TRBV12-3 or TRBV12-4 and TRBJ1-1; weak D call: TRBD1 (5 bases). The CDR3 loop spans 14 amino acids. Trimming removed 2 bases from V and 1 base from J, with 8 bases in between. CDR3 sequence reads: CASSLWGGNTEAFF. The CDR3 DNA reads TGTGCCAGCAGTTTATGGGGGGGGAACACTGAAGCTTTCTTT.

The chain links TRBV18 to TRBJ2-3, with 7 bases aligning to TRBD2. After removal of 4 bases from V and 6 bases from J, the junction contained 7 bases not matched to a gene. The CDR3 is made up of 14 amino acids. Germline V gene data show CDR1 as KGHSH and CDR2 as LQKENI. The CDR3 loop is CASSLAGDLDTQYF. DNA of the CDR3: TGTGCCAGCTCACTCGCGGGGGACCTGGATACGCAGTATTTT.

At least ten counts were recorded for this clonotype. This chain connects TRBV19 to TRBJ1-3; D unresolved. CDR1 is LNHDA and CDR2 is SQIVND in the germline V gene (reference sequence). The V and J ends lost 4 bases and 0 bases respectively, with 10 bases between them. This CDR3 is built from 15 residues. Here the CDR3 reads CASSRGPSSGNTIYF. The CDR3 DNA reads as TGTGCCAGTAGTAGAGGTCCGAGCTCTGGAAACACCATATATTTT.

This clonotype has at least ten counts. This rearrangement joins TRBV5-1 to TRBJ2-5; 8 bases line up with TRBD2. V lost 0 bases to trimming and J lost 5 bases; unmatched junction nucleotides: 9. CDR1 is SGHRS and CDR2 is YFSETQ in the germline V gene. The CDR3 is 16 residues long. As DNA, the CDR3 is TGCGCCAGCAGCTTGGGGGCTAGCGGGCCACGGGAGACCCAGTACTTC. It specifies CASSLGASGPRETQYF.

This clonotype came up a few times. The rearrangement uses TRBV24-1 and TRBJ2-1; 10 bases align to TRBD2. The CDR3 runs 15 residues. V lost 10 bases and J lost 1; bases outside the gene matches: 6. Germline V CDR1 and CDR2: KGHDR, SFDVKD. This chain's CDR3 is CATRASGSSYNEQFF. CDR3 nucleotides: TGTGCCACGCGGGCTAGCGGGAGTTCCTACAATGAGCAGTTCTTC.

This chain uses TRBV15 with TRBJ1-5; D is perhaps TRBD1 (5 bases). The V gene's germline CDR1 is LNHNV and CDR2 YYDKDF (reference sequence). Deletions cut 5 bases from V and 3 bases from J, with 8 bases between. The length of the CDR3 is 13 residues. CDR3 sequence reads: CATSHRSNQPQHF. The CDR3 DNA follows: TGTGCCACCAGCCACAGGTCCAATCAGCCCCAGCATTTT.

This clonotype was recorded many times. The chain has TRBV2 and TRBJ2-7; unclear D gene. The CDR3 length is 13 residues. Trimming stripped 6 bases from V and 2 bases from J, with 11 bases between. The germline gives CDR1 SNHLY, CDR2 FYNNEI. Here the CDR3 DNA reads TGTGCCAGCAGCCTAGACAAAACCTACGAGCAGTACTTC. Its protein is CASSLDKTYEQYF.

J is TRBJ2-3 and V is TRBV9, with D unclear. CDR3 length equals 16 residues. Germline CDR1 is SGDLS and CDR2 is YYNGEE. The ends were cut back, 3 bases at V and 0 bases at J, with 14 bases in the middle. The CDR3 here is CASSGVDSLSTDTQYF. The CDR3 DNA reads TGTGCCAGCAGCGGAGTGGATAGTTTAAGCACAGATACGCAGTATTTT.

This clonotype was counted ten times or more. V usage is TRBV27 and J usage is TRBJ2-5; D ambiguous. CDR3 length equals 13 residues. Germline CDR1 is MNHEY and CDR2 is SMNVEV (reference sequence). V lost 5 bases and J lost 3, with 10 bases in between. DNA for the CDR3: TGTGCCAGCAGTATCGGTGGGGAAGAGACCCAGTACTTC. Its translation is CASSIGGEETQYF.

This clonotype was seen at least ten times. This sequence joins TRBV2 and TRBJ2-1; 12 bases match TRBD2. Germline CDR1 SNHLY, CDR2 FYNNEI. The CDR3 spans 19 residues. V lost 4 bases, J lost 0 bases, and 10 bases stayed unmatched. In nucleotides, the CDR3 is TGTGCCAGCAGTGGGACTAGCGGGATCCAAGAAGGCTCCTACAATGAGCAGTTCTTC. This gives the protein CASSGTSGIQEGSYNEQFF.

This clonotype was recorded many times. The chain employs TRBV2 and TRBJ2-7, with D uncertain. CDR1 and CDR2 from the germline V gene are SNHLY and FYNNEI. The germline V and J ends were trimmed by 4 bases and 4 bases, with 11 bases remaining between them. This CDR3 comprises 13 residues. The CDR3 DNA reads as TGTGCCAGCAGTGTCGCAGCGACTTACGAGCAGTACTTC. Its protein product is CASSVAATYEQYF.

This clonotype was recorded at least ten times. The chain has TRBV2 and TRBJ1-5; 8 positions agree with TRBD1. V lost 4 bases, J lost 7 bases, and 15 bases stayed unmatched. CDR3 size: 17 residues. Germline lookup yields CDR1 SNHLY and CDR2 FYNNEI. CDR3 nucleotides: TGTGCCAGCAGTGGCGTAAAAGGGACAGGCGGTCGGCAGCCCCAGCATTTT. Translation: CASSGVKGTGGRQPQHF.

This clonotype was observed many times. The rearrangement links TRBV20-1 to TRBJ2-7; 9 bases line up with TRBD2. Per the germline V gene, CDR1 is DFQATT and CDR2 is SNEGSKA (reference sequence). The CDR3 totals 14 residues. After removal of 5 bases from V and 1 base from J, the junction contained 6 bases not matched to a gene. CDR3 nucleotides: TGCAGTGCTTGGGGTAGCGGGAGTTCCTACGAGCAGTACTTC. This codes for CSAWGSGSSYEQYF.

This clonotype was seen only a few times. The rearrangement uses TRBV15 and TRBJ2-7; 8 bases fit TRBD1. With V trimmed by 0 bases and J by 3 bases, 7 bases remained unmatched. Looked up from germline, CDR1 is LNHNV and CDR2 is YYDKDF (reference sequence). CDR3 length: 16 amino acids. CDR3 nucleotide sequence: TGTGCCACCAGCAGAGATCTGGGACAGGAGTTCTACGAGCAGTACTTC. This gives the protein CATSRDLGQEFYEQYF.

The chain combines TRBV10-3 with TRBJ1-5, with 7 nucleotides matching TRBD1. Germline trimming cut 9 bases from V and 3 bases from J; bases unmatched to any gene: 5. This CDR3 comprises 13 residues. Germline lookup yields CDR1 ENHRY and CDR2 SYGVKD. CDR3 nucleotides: TGTGCCATTCAGGGGGATAACAATCAGCCCCAGCATTTT. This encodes CAIQGDNNQPQHF.